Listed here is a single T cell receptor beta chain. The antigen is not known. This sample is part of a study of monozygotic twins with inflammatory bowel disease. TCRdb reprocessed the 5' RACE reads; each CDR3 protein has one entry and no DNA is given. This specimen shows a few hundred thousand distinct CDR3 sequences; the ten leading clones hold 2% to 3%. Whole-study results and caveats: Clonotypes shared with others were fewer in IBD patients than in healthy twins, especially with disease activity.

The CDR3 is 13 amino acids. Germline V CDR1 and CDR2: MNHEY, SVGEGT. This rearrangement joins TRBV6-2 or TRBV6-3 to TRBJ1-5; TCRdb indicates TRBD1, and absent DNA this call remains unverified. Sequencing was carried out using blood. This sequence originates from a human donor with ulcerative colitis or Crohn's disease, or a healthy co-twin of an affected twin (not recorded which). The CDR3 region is CASSRDSLQPQHF.